This T cell receptor beta chain was documented in a study of cytomegalovirus exposure and HLA in healthy donors. Overall study: A prior analysis found 117 million unique TCR beta sequences from 150 million to 200 million T cells.

This PCR relied on a set of 60 Vbeta primers and 13 Jbeta primers. TCRdb's copy holds only in-frame clones and misses some; the assay was immunoSEQ multiplex PCR. Seen in this sample are around 210,000 clones; the ten most common clones hold roughly 0.89%. Per the germline V gene, CDR1 is LNHDA and CDR2 is SQIVND (reference sequence). Trimming at V came to 1 base and at J to 8 bases, leaving 5 bases not matched to a gene. This CDR3 region has 14 residues. Note on this clone: Its antigen remains unidentified.

Whole-study results and caveats: In an earlier analysis, about 87% or about 30%: the productive usage of most TCR beta V segments.

The sequence came from a woman aged 25 to 45 in good health and CMV-seropositive. The sample was PBMCs. The chain links TRBV19 to TRBJ1-2; 9 nucleotides line up with TRBD1. The CDR3 here is CASSIGAGQGGYTF. CDR3 nucleotides: TGTGCCAGTAGTATAGGAGCGGGACAGGGCGGCTACACCTTC.